Listed below are T cell receptor beta chains from one sample, sequenced in a study of blood T cell repertoires in COVID-19. The protocol was immunoSEQ multiplex PCR, while the TCRdb copy is restricted to in-frame clones and leaves out a portion. Of roughly 100,000 clones in the sample, approximately 86% were seen once. The sample was peripheral blood. The source of these receptors is a woman aged 45 to 65 with COVID-19, enrolled during active disease. The CDR3 runs from the conserved cysteine through the conserved F or W. The order of the fields is V gene, J gene, CDR3 protein.

>TRBV29-1|TRBJ2-7
CSVGWSSTLYEQYF
>TRBV18|TRBJ2-6
CASSLRQSGVSGANVLTF
>TRBV6-5|TRBJ1-1
CASSYGQGATEAFF
>TRBV15|TRBJ1-4
CATSSGTGVDVKLFF
>TRBV2|TRBJ1-1
CAAFRNTEAFF
>TRBV7-2|TRBJ2-7
CASSPDRGLYEQYF
>TRBV7-3|TRBJ2-2
CASSPRAGLNTGELFF
>TRBV7-2|TRBJ1-1
CASSLPDSRGTEAFF
>TRBV4-3|TRBJ2-2
CASSQDWRTSRTGELFF
>TRBV6-5|TRBJ2-1
CASSYLDTYNEQFF
>TRBV9|TRBJ1-4
CASSVDPGGSETNEKLFF
>TRBV4-3|TRBJ1-2
CASSQAGTDAYGYTF
>TRBV4-1|TRBJ2-7
CASSQDYQRAYEQYF
>TRBV7-8|TRBJ1-2
CASSIGALSGYTF
>TRBV30|TRBJ2-7
CAWSEGTSGDYEQYF
>TRBV30|TRBJ1-5
CAWSVSAASAQHF
>TRBV4-3|TRBJ1-1
CASSQESSAVAFF
>TRBV9|TRBJ1-3
CASNRQGSGNTIYF
>TRBV3-1/TRBV3-2|TRBJ1-1
CASSNTGPTEAFF
>TRBV11-2|TRBJ1-2
CASSTHRGLIANYGYTF
>TRBV4-1|TRBJ1-1
CASSQVARDTEAFF
>TRBV6-1|TRBJ2-5
CASSESLAGGLGETQYF
>TRBV7-9|TRBJ2-2
CASSGGQSAAGELFF
>TRBV4-2|TRBJ2-7
CASSQGGMGGGPSEQYF
>TRBV30|TRBJ2-7
CAWSWGQGSYEQYF
>TRBV19|TRBJ2-7
CASSHNPQAFYEQYF
>TRBV11-3|TRBJ2-1
CASSYESGVNEQFF
>TRBV4-2|TRBJ2-7
CASSQEVGGGSYEQYF
>TRBV30|TRBJ1-1
CAWSYGENTEAFF
>TRBV19|TRBJ2-1
CASSSSGTSGGANVGEQFF
>TRBV19|TRBJ2-1
CASSISGGLYNEQFF
>TRBV13|TRBJ1-1
CASSQQGTEAFF
>TRBV19|TRBJ1-4
CASRVSGSKEKLFF
>TRBV9|TRBJ1-5
CASSLGAEVKNQPQHF
>TRBV6-5|TRBJ1-1
CASTKGAGMNTEAFF
>TRBV12-3/TRBV12-4|TRBJ1-1
CASTQQGGTEAFF
>TRBV7-9|TRBJ1-1
CASRLGTGTNTEAFF
>TRBV7-3|TRBJ2-1
CASSAPGLASGNEQFF
>TRBV12-5|TRBJ2-1
CASGLAWDREDYGTDEQFF
>TRBV5-1|TRBJ2-2
CASSPGDGTGELFF
>TRBV9|TRBJ1-6
CTSSVGQNNSPLHF
>TRBV6-6|TRBJ1-1
CAAGVGTEAFF
>TRBV2|TRBJ2-3
CASSETGVSDTQYF
>TRBV5-5|TRBJ2-3
CASSLLGTDTQYF
>TRBV5-4|TRBJ2-1
CASRSGLAGGYNEQFF
>TRBV12-3/TRBV12-4|TRBJ2-1
CASSFLRNEQFF
>TRBV3-1/TRBV3-2|TRBJ2-1
CASSTGTSGGAPNEQFF
>TRBV28|TRBJ1-2
CASSQGYGYTF
>TRBV7-3|TRBJ2-3
CASSSRSGVDTQYF
>TRBV20-1|TRBJ1-2
CSARGGDGYTF
>TRBV9|TRBJ2-3
CASSAPLVNTQYF